This T cell receptor beta chain was retrieved from a study of T cell repertoires in cytomegalovirus infection. Study as a whole: Through public TCR beta signatures, both CMV infection and matching HLA type were indicated. Whole-study findings and limits: In two of eight donors, the top clonotype was HLA-C-restricted CMV-specific. Identification of carriers of CMV plus the relevant HLA was achieved through cumulative public TCR beta family frequency.

V was clipped by 2 bases and J by 7 bases, with 12 bases between them. Germline V gene data show CDR1 as MNHEY and CDR2 as SVGEGT. This CDR3 region has 15 residues. This clonotype was detected once. Its antigen is as yet unknown. TCRdb itself ran the reads through MiXCR, one entry per CDR3 protein. This sample yields 250,000 or so distinct CDR3 sequences, of which 12% are seen a single time; 1.6% belongs to the top ten. This TCR was recovered from a human donor in good health (CMV status not recorded). Some clones in this sample may be carry-over from other donors' samples. Sequencing was performed on PBMCs. The chain is built from TRBV6-2 or TRBV6-3 and TRBJ1-6; a possible D gene is TRBD1 (6 bases). This CDR3 reads CASSYGGGANSPLHF. The DNA of the CDR3 is TGTGCCAGCAGTTACGGGGGGGGCGCCAATTCACCCCTCCACTTT.